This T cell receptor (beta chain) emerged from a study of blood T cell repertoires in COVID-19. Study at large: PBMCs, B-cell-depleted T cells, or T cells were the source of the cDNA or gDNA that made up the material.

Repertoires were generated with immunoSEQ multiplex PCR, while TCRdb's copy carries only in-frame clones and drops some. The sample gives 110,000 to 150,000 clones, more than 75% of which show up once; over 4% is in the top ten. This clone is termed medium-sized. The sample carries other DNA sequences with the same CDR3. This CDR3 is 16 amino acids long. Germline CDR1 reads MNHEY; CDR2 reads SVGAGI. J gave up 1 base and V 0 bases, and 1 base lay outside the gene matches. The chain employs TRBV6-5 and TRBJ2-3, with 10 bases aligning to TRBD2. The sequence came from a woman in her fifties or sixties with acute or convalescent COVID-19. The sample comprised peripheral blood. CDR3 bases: TGTGCCAGCAGTTACTCCACTAGCGGGGGCACAGATACGCAGTATTTT. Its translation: CASSYSTSGGTDTQYF.